The text below deals with one TCR beta chain. This record belongs to a study of blood T cells in healthy people across ages. About the research overall: Template switching caught about one barcoded beta molecule for each two T cells.

With a J-beta primer mix and a sample-barcoded 5' primer, a second PCR ran 7 to 11 cycles. TCRdb re-called the 5' RACE reads with MiXCR, one entry per CDR3 protein. Among 1 million or so distinct CDR3 sequences listed, around 27% were seen once. Healthy Caucasians from Russia aged about 6 to 90 served as donors. This sample also belongs to another study, concerning T cells of mothers and their children. As that report states: Overlap ran slightly, non-significantly higher for related than unrelated mother-child pairs.

The sample consisted of blood. The source of this sequence is a girl aged 2 to 9 in good health.

CDR3 bases: TGTGCCAGCAGTGACGGGGCCTACGAGCAGTACTTC. It specifies CASSDGAYEQYF. The V gene is TRBV25-1, the J gene TRBJ2-7; tentative D call: TRBD2 (5 bases). CDR1 is MGHDK and CDR2 is SYGVNS in the germline V gene. The ends were cut back, 3 bases at V and 2 bases at J, with 5 bases in the middle. The length of the CDR3 is 12 residues.